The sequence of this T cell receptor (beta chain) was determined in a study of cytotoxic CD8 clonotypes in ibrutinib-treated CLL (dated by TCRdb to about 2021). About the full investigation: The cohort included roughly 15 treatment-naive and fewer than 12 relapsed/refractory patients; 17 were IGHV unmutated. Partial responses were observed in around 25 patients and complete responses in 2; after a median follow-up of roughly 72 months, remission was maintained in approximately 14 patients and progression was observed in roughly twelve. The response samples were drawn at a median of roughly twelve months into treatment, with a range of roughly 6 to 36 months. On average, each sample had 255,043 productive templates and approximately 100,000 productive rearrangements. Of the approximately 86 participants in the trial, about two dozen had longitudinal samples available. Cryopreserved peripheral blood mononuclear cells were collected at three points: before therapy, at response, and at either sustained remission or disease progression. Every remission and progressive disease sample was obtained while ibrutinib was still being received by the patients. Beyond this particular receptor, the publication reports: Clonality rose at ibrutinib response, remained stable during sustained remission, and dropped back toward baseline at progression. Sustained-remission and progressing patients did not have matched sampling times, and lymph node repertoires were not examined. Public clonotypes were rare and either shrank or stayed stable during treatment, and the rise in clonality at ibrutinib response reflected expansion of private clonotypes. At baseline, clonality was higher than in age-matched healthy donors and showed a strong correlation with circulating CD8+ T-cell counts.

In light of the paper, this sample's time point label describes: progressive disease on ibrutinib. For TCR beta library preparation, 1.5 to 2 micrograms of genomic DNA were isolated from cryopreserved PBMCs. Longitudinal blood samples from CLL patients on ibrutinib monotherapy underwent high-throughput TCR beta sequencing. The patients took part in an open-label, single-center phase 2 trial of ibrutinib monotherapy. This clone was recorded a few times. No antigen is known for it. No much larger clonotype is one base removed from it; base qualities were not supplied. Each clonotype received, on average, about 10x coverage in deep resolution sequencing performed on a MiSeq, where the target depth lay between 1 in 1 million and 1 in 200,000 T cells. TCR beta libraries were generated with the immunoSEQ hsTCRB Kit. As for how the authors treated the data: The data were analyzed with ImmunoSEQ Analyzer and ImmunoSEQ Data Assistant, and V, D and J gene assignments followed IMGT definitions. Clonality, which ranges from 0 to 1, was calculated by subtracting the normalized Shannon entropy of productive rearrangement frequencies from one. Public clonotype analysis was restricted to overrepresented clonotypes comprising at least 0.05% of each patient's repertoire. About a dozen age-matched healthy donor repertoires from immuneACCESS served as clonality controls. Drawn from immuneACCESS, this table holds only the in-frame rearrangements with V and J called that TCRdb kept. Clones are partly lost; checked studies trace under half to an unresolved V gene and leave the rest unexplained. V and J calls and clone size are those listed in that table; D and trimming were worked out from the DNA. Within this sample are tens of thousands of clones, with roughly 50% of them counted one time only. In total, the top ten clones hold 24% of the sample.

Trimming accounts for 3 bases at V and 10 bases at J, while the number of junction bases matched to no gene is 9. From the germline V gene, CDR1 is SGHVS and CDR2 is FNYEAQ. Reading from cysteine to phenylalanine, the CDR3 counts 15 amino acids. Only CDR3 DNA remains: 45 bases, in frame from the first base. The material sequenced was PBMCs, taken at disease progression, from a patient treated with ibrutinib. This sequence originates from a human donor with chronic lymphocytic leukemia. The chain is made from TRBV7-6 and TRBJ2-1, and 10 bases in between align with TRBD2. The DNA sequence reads TGTGCCAGCAGCTTCTCATCTAGCGGGAGCGGAGAGCAGTTCTTC. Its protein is CASSFSSSGSGEQFF. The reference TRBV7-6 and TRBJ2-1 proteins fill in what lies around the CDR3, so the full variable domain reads GAGVSQSPRYKVTKRGQDVALRCDPISGHVSLYWYRQALGQGPEFLTYFNYEAQQDKSGLPNDRFSAERPEGSISTLTIQRTEQRDSAMYRCASSFSSSGSGEQFFGPGTRLTVL.